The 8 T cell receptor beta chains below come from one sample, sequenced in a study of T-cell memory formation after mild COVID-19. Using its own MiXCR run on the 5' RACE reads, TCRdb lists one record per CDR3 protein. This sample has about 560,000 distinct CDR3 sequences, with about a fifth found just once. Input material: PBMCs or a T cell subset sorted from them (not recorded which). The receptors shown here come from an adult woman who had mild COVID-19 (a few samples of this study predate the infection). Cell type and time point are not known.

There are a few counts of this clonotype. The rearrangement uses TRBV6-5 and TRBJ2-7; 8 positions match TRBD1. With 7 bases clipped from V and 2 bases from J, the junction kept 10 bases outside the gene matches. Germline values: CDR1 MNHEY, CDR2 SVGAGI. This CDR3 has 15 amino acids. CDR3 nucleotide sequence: TGTGCCAGCATCCAAGGACAGGGATTTGCCTACGAGCAGTACTTC. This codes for CASIQGQGFAYEQYF.

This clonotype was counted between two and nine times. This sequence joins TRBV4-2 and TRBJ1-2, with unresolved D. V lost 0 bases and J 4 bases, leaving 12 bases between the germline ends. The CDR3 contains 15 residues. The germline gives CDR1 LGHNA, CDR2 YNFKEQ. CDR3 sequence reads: CASSQERGSFYGYTF. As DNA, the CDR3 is TGTGCCAGCAGCCAAGAGCGAGGGTCCTTCTATGGCTACACCTTC.

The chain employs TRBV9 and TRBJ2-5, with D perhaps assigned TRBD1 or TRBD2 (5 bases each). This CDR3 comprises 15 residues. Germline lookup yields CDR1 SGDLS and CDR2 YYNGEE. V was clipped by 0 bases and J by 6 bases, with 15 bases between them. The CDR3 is CASSVDGAPGKTQYF. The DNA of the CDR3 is TGTGCCAGCAGCGTAGACGGGGCCCCCGGAAAGACCCAGTACTTC.

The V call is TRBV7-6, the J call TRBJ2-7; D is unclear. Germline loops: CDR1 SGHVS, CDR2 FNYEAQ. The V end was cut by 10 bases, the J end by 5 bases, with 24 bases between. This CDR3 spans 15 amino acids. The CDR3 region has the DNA TGTGCCATCCCAAGCCCTGGTGACGGCACTAACGAGCAGTACTTC. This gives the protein CAIPSPGDGTNEQYF.

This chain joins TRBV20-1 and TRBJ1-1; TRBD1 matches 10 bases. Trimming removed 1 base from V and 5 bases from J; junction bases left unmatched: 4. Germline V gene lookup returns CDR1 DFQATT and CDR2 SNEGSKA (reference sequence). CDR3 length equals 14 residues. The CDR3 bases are TGCAGTGCTAGAGCCGGGACAGGGGTGACTGAAGCTTTCTTT. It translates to CSARAGTGVTEAFF.

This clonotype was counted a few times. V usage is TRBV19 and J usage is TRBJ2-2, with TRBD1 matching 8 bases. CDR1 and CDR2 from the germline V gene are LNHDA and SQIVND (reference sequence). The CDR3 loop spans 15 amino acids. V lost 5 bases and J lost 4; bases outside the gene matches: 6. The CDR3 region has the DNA TGTGCCAGTAGTTTCGGACAGGGAGTCACCGGGGAGCTGTTTTTT. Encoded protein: CASSFGQGVTGELFF.

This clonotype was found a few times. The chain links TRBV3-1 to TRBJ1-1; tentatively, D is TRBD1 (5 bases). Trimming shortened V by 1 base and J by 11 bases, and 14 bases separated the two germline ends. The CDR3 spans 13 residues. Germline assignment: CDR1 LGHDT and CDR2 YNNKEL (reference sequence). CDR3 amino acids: CASSQGQGPAAFF. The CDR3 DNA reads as TGTGCCAGCAGCCAAGGTCAGGGACCCGCGGCTTTCTTT.

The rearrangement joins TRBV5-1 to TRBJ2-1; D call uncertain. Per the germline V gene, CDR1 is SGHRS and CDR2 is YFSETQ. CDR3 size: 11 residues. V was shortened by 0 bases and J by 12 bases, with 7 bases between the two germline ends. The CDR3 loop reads CASSLGLGQFF. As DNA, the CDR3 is TGCGCCAGCAGCTTGGGGTTGGGGCAGTTCTTC.